This T cell receptor (beta chain) derives from a study of early T cells in non-severe SARS-CoV-2 infection (dated by TCRdb to the early 2020s). With respect to the entire study: Because TCR sequencing relied on bulk RNA taken from unsorted whole blood, pairing of alpha and beta chains was not possible.

The library was prepared using 5' RACE. The run used a NextSeq 500. In the TCR library protocol, unique molecular identifiers were attached to individual cDNA molecules to correct for PCR bias and sequencing error. TCR alpha and beta chains were both sequenced, and the abundances of alpha and beta sequences in each sample were closely correlated with each other. The authors' pipeline ran thus. V gene, J gene and CDR3 annotation of TCR sequences was performed with Decombinator V4. Expanded TCRs were defined as changing significantly between any two time points under a Poisson model with p below 0.0001. TCR abundances were normalised to the total number of TCRs sequenced per sample and were expressed as counts per million. TRAV1-2 paired with TRAJ12, TRAJ20 or TRAJ33 defined MAIT TCRs, while TRAV10 paired with TRAJ18 defined iNKT TCRs. A search of VDJdb, accessed on 1 November 2021, was run for TCRs annotated to CMV, EBV and SARS-CoV-2, with TCRs annotated for multiple antigens excluded. In TCRdb, the public reads were trimmed at Q25 with fastp and aligned with MiXCR, with productive beta chains retained. Rows matching on CDR3 protein sequence are summarized as one entry with the most common DNA and genes. None of the V and J calls come from the authors' own analysis; TCRdb made them. The sample includes roughly 88,000 distinct CDR3 sequences, with 13% to 15% observed a single time. Of the sample, roughly 6% is held by the ten largest clones.

The germline V gene encodes CDR1 LGHNA and CDR2 YNFKEQ. Counted from cysteine to phenylalanine, this CDR3 has 15 amino acids. Only CDR3 DNA is held: 45 bases, read in frame from base 1. V drops 0 bases and J drops 7 bases, leaving 10 bases in between. This was a case-control study nested in a cohort of healthcare workers in London, UK, who had nasopharyngeal swab PCR tests and blood samples taken every week. Between 23 and 31 March 2020, the week of the UK lockdown, healthcare workers were enrolled and then followed up weekly for as long as 16 weeks. This clonotype was counted between two and nine times. The target of this receptor is not known. Base qualities were left out, and no much larger clone turns up one base away. General findings and caveats noted by the study authors: VDJdb matching was skewed toward anti-spike CD8 responses and likely underestimated virus-specific expansions, missing private and CD4 specificities.

The rearranged segments are TRBV4-2 and TRBJ1-6; perhaps TRBD1 is the D gene, with 6 bases matching. Sequencing input: whole blood. The receptor comes from an adult who was a healthcare worker with PCR-confirmed SARS-CoV-2 infection or an uninfected control (not recorded which). The DNA sequence reads TGTGCCAGCAGCCAAGACGGAACAGGGAATTCACCCCTCCACTTT. The resulting protein is CASSQDGTGNSPLHF.